Listed below are T cell receptor beta chains from one sample, sequenced in a study of Ad26.COV2.S vaccination and SARS-CoV-2 variants. Produced via immunoSEQ multiplex PCR; TCRdb's table is partial and in-frame only. The sample contains hundreds of thousands of clones, 89% of which appear only once. The sequenced sample was peripheral blood, obtained in a trial of Ad26.COV2.S vaccine versus placebo. All receptors derive from a person between 18 and 65 years old who received the Ad26.COV2.S COVID-19 vaccine or a placebo. CDR3s include the opening cysteine and the closing phenylalanine or tryptophan.

v_gene,CDR3aa
TRBV5-1,CASSSGQSADTQYF
TRBV10-3,CAAGTGYEQFF
TRBV12-3/TRBV12-4,CGSRGQLNTEAFF
TRBV18,CASSLGQGGSYEQYF
TRBV5-1,CASSLGTSKEETQYF
TRBV4-1,CASSQVRGSATTNEKLFF
TRBV5-6,CASSLIGEVYNEQFF
TRBV18,CASSHGQGFYTF
TRBV9,CASSASSWVGTDTQYF
TRBV5-1,CASSLAAGTSSYNEQFF
TRBV19,CASIPRGADTQYF
TRBV18,CASSPRTNNNSPLHF
TRBV19,CASSPGLAGGSDTQYF
TRBV28,CASRASGDGYTF
TRBV13,CASSLGREGQETQYF
TRBV19,CASSNSLRGTGPGELFF
TRBV6-6,CASSYSRPGLNQPQHF
TRBV4-3,CASSQVLGETQYF
TRBV27,CASSLWGDPRYNEQFF
TRBV4-3,CASSRGTAYGYTF
TRBV28,CASCPGTPASTEAFF
TRBV5-1,CASSVGQAGASTDTQYF
TRBV10-3,CAISEGYSNQPQHF
TRBV19,CASSISIRGYYGYTF
TRBV18,CASSPRSSGELFF
TRBV28,CASILSGVRDTQYF
TRBV25-1,CASSVIGNQPQHF
TRBV4-3,CASSPSLTGSYEQYF
TRBV7-9,CASSLGQGTLHEQFF
TRBV4-2,CASSPPGLRNTGELFF
TRBV3-1/TRBV3-2,CASSPNLNQPQHF
TRBV18,CASSLDRTTYGYTF
TRBV5-8,CASSWDGGYNEQFF
TRBV10-3,CAISVGRDGDTQYF